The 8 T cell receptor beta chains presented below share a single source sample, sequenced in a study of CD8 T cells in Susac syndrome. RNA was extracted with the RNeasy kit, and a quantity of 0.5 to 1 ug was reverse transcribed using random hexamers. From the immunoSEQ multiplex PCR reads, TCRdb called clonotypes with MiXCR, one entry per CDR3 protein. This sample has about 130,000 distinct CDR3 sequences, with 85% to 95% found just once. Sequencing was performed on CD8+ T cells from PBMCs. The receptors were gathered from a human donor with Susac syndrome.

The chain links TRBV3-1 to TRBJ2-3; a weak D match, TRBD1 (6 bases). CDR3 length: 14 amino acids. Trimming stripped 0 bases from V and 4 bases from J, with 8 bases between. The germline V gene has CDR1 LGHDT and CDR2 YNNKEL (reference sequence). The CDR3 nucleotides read TGTGCCAGCAGCCAAGAAACAGGGCCAGATACGCAGTATTTT. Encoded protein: CASSQETGPDTQYF.

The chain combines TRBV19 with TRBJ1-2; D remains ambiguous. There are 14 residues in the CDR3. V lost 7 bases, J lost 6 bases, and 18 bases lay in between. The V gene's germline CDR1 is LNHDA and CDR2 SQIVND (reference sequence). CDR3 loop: CASNDLRAADGYTF. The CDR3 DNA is TGTGCCAGTAACGACCTCCGGGCCGCAGATGGCTACACCTTC.

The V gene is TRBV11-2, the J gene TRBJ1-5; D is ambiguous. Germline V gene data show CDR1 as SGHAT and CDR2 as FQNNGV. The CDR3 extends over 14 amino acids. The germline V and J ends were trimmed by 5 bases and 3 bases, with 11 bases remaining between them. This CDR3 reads CASSLLGHNQPQHF. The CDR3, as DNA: TGTGCCAGCAGCCTCCTTGGTCACAATCAGCCCCAGCATTTT.

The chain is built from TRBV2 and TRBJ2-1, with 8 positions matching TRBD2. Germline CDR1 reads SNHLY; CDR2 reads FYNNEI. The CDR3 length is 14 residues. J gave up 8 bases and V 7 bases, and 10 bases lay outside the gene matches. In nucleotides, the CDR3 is TGTGCCAGCAACGGCGGGACTAGATGTGATGAGCAGTTCTTC. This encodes CASNGGTRCDEQFF.

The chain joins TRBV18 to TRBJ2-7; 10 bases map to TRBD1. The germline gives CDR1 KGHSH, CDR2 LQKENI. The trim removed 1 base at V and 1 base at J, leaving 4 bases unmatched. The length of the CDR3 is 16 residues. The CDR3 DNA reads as TGTGCCAGCTCACCACACCGGGACAGGGGTTCCTACGAGCAGTACTTC. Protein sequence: CASSPHRDRGSYEQYF.

CDR3 in DNA: TGTGCCAGCAGACCCTCCCGGGACAGATACACTGAAGCTTTCTTT. It is translated as CASRPSRDRYTEAFF. The chain has TRBV28 and TRBJ1-1; 7 nucleotides align to TRBD1. The CDR3 length is 15 residues. Germline CDR1 is MDHEN and CDR2 is SYDVKM. V shed 6 bases, J shed 3 bases, and the junction held 10 bases outside the gene matches.

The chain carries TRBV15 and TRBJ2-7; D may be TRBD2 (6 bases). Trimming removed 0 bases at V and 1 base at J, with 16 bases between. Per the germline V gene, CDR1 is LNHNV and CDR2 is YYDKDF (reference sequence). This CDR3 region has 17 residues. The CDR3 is CATSRDEGQGGSYEQYF. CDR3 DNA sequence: TGTGCCACCAGCAGAGATGAGGGGCAGGGAGGATCCTACGAGCAGTACTTC.

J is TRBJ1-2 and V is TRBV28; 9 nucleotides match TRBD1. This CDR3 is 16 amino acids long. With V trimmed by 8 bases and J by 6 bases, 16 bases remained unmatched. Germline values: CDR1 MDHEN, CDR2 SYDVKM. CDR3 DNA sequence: TGTGCCAGCTTCCGAACAGGGGGCCCGTTCTCGAATGGCTACACCTTC. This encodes CASFRTGGPFSNGYTF.